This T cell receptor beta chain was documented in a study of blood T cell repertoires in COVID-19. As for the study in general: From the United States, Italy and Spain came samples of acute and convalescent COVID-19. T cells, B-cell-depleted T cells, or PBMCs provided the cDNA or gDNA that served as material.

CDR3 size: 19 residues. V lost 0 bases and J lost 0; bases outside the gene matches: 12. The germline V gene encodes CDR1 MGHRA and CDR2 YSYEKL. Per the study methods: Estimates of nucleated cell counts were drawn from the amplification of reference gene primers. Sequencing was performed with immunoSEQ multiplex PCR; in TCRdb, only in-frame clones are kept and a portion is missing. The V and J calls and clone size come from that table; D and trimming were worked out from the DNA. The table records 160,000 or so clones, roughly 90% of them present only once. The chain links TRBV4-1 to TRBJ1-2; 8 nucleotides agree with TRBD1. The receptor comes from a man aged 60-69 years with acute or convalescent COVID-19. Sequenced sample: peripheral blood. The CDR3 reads CASSQELRGTGLANYGYTF. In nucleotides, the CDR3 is TGCGCCAGCAGCCAAGAATTGCGGGGGACAGGCCTAGCTAACTATGGCTACACCTTC.